This T cell receptor beta chain was sequenced during a study of blood T cell repertoires in COVID-19. About the research overall: The samples span acute and convalescent COVID-19 from the United States, Italy and Spain.

After removal of 4 bases from V and 4 bases from J, the junction contained 3 bases not matched to a gene. The CDR3 contains 15 residues. Germline-derived CDR1 and CDR2 are SGHVS and FQNEAQ. This clone was detected once. Repertoires were generated with immunoSEQ multiplex PCR, while TCRdb's copy carries only in-frame clones and drops some. The table lists under 150,000 clones, approximately 87% of them singletons. This TCR was recovered from a man aged 25 to 45 with acute or convalescent COVID-19. Material: peripheral blood. V is TRBV7-8 and J is TRBJ2-2; 10 bases map to TRBD2. CDR3: CASSSSGRGTGELFF. CDR3 coding DNA: TGTGCCAGCAGCTCTAGCGGGAGAGGCACCGGGGAGCTGTTTTTT.